These 22 T cell receptor beta chains were all obtained from the same sample, sequenced in a study of response to subunit inactivated influenza vaccine (dated 2018 in TCRdb). The protocol used for the library was RT-PCR. TCRdb records Illumina HiSeq 2500 as the sequencer. Using fastp trimming at Q25 and MiXCR clonotype assembly, TCRdb reanalyzed the public sequencing data and kept in-frame beta chains. When rows share a CDR3 protein, they turn into one entry using the most common DNA and genes. Within this sample are around 650,000 distinct CDR3 sequences, with 15% to 17% of them counted one time only. In total, the top ten clones hold under 14% of the sample. This specimen consisted of PBMCs from blood, obtained approximately 12 days after vaccination. The source is a man in his fifties or sixties who received an inactivated influenza vaccine. Donor details come from another sample of the same person, matched by shared clones.

This clonotype was observed a handful of times. This chain connects TRBV25-1 to TRBJ2-3, with 7 bases fitting TRBD1. The CDR3 is 15 residues long. V lost 2 bases, J lost 2 bases, and 4 bases stayed unmatched. Germline V gives CDR1 MGHDK, CDR2 SYGVNS. The CDR3 nucleotides are TGTGCCAGCAGTGAAAACAGGGGCGTCACAGATACGCAGTATTTT. It is translated as CASSENRGVTDTQYF.

CDR3 sequence reads: CASTRGKGNQPQHF. DNA of the CDR3: TGTGCCAGTACCCGGGGGAAGGGCAATCAGCCCCAGCATTTT. The V and J genes are TRBV19 and TRBJ1-5, with D possibly TRBD1 on 5 matching bases. Germline CDR1 reads LNHDA; CDR2 reads SQIVND (reference sequence). Trimming left V 7 bases short and J 2 bases short, with 12 bases between. This CDR3 has 14 amino acids.

This clonotype was found once. The rearrangement joins TRBV7-8 to TRBJ2-5; 9 bases map to TRBD1. Germline trimming cut 5 bases from V and 2 bases from J; bases unmatched to any gene: 9. CDR1 is SGHVS and CDR2 is FQNEAQ in the germline V gene. The CDR3 has 16 amino acids. The CDR3 nucleotides are TGTGCCAGCAGCCGACACAGGGGGCGAGGACAAGAGACCCAGTACTTC. Translated: CASSRHRGRGQETQYF.

This clonotype has a handful of counts. The chain combines TRBV3-1 with TRBJ1-4; D unclear. The CDR3 runs to 17 residues. Trimming took 0 bases from V and 8 from J, leaving 19 bases between them. Germline values: CDR1 LGHDT, CDR2 YNNKEL (reference sequence). CDR3 nucleotides: TGTGCCAGCAGCCAAGAGCCCCTAACGCGGACTCGGGAAAAACTGTTTTTT. The encoded protein is CASSQEPLTRTREKLFF. The variable domain in full, completed from reference TRBV3-1 and TRBJ1-4, reads DTAVSQTPKYLVTQMGNDKSIKCEQNLGHDTMYWYKQDSKKFLKIMFSYNNKELIINETVPNRFSPKSPDKAHLNLHINSLELGDSAVYFCASSQEPLTRTREKLFFGSGTQLSVL.

This clonotype has more than one count but fewer than ten. This chain joins TRBV15 and TRBJ2-5; no reliable D call. The CDR3 length is 14 residues. Between the trimmed V and J ends, which lost 1 base and 1 base, there was a span of 7 bases. Germline CDR1 LNHNV, CDR2 YYDKDF (reference sequence). The DNA for the CDR3 is TGTGCCACCAGCAGAGTACAGATCCAAGAGACCCAGTACTTC. Translation: CATSRVQIQETQYF.

The sample holds a few counts of this clonotype. The chain links TRBV6-1 to TRBJ2-3; D uncertain. Germline V gene sequence: CDR1 MNHNS, CDR2 SASEGT. The CDR3 loop spans 15 amino acids. V was clipped by 5 bases and J by 1 base, with 13 bases between them. Written as DNA, the CDR3 is TGTGCCAGCAGTCTGACACTGGTCGGCACAGATACGCAGTATTTT. Protein product: CASSLTLVGTDTQYF.

This clonotype was found once. The V and J genes are TRBV7-8 and TRBJ2-5; D is ambiguous. Germline loops: CDR1 SGHVS, CDR2 FQNEAQ. Trimming shortened V by 5 bases and J by 5 bases, and 15 bases separated the two germline ends. The CDR3 extends over 14 amino acids. This chain's CDR3 is CASSTRPRVETQYF. DNA for the CDR3: TGTGCCAGCAGCACCCGACCTCGCGTGGAGACCCAGTACTTC.

This clonotype has only a few counts. The chain employs TRBV6-2 or TRBV6-3 and TRBJ2-2, with 10 nucleotides matching TRBD2. Losses at the gene ends were 1 base for V and 3 bases for J; bases not matched to a gene: 2. The CDR3 has 16 amino acids. Per the germline V gene, CDR1 is MNHEY and CDR2 is SVGEGT. CDR3 nucleotides: TGTGCCAGCAGTTACTGGCTAGCGGGAGACACCGGGGAGCTGTTTTTT. The encoded protein is CASSYWLAGDTGELFF.

This chain connects TRBV20-1 to TRBJ2-5; D is possibly TRBD2 (5 bases). Trimming removed 4 bases at V and 2 bases at J, with 11 bases between. The CDR3 is 13 amino acids. Germline-derived CDR1 and CDR2 are DFQATT and SNEGSKA (reference sequence). The CDR3: CSAIRTRQETQYF. CDR3 DNA: TGCAGTGCTATAAGAACTAGACAAGAGACCCAGTACTTC.

The rearrangement joins TRBV10-3 to TRBJ2-1; D is tentatively TRBD1 or TRBD2 (7 bases each). This CDR3 contains 15 residues. Germline-derived CDR1 and CDR2 are ENHRY and SYGVKD. V shed 9 bases and J shed 5 bases, with 20 bases lying between them. The CDR3 nucleotides read TGTGCCATGAGGGGAGGGCAGGGGACAGACAATGAGCAGTTCTTC. This translates into CAMRGGQGTDNEQFF.

The V and J genes are TRBV29-1 and TRBJ2-1, with D possibly being TRBD1 (6 bases). CDR1 SQVTM and CDR2 ANQGSEA come from the germline V gene. Trimming removed 3 bases from V and 7 bases from J, with 22 bases in between. The CDR3 runs to 16 residues. Here the CDR3 reads CSVEKDQGFIFNEQFF. The CDR3 DNA is TGCAGCGTTGAGAAGGACCAGGGGTTCATTTTTAATGAGCAGTTCTTC.

This clonotype was picked up a small number of times. This chain uses TRBV14 with TRBJ2-7; 7 bases map to TRBD2. The CDR3 extends over 14 amino acids. Germline V gene lookup returns CDR1 SGHDN and CDR2 FVKESK. V gave up 4 bases and J gave up 7 bases; unmatched junction bases: 10. The CDR3, as DNA: TGTGCCAGCAGCCCTGGGGGAGGGCCAAGGGAGCAGTACTTC. Translation gives CASSPGGGPREQYF.

The rearrangement links TRBV28 to TRBJ2-1; possible D gene TRBD1, 5 bases. The germline V and J ends were trimmed by 0 bases and 2 bases, with 11 bases remaining between them. This CDR3 has 16 amino acids. The germline V gene encodes CDR1 MDHEN and CDR2 SYDVKM. CDR3 in DNA: TGTGCCAGCAGTTTATGGGTGACAGTGACCTACAATGAGCAGTTCTTC. It codes for CASSLWVTVTYNEQFF.

The rearrangement uses TRBV10-3 and TRBJ1-6; possible D gene TRBD1, 5 bases. The germline V and J ends were trimmed by 2 bases and 7 bases, with 9 bases remaining between them. The CDR3 totals 14 residues. In germline, CDR1 is ENHRY, CDR2 SYGVKD. This CDR3 reads CAISEGTRNSPLHF. The CDR3 DNA follows: TGTGCCATCAGTGAGGGGACTCGGAATTCACCCCTCCACTTT.

V and J are TRBV15 and TRBJ2-1, with D perhaps TRBD2 (6 bases). V was clipped by 0 bases and J by 6 bases, with 12 bases between them. This CDR3 spans 15 amino acids. CDR1 LNHNV and CDR2 YYDKDF come from the germline V gene (reference sequence). CDR3 DNA sequence: TGTGCCACCAGCAGAGAGGCCAGGGAGGTCAATGAGCAGTTCTTC. Translated, it gives CATSREAREVNEQFF.

J is TRBJ2-2 and V is TRBV12-3 or TRBV12-4, with D perhaps given as TRBD1 or TRBD2 (7 bases each). The germline V and J ends were trimmed by 6 bases and 5 bases, with 19 bases remaining between them. The CDR3 consists of 16 residues. CDR3 loop: CASRPSGTAGTGELFF. CDR3 coding DNA: TGTGCCAGCAGGCCGTCCGGGACAGCGGGGACCGGGGAGCTGTTTTTT.

The rearrangement links TRBV20-1 to TRBJ2-2; D is unresolved. The germline V gene encodes CDR1 DFQATT and CDR2 SNEGSKA (reference sequence). The V end lost 2 bases, the J end lost 5 bases, and 15 bases lay between the germline ends. CDR3 size: 15 residues. CDR3 sequence: CSARLVGKETGELFF. The CDR3 nucleotides are TGCAGTGCTAGATTGGTAGGGAAGGAGACCGGGGAGCTGTTTTTT.

The sample holds a few counts of this clonotype. This chain connects TRBV12-3 or TRBV12-4 to TRBJ2-7, with unresolved D. The CDR3 has 15 amino acids. V was trimmed by 8 bases and J by 2 bases, leaving 19 bases between them. As DNA, the CDR3 is TGTGCCAGCCGCAACTCCTTGACCGTTCCCTACGAGCAGTACTTC. As protein: CASRNSLTVPYEQYF.

This clonotype showed up just a few times. The genes are TRBV28 and TRBJ2-3, with D perhaps TRBD2 (6 bases). The CDR3 is made up of 15 amino acids. V gave up 5 bases and J gave up 2 bases, with 14 bases separating them. Germline CDR1 reads MDHEN; CDR2 reads SYDVKM. The CDR3 is CASSAHGGDTDTQYF. CDR3 DNA: TGTGCCAGCAGTGCCCACGGGGGAGACACAGATACGCAGTATTTT.

This rearrangement joins TRBV3-1 to TRBJ2-1; 7 bases are shared with TRBD1. This CDR3 has 17 residues. The trim removed 2 bases at V and 4 bases at J, leaving 11 bases unmatched. CDR1 and CDR2 from the germline V gene are LGHDT and YNNKEL (reference sequence). CDR3 in DNA: TGTGCCAGCAGCCAATTGGGGCTAGGGGGCGCGTACAATGAGCAGTTCTTC. Protein sequence: CASSQLGLGGAYNEQFF.

This chain uses TRBV7-9 with TRBJ2-3; D is unresolved. The germline V gene encodes CDR1 SEHNR and CDR2 FQNEAQ (reference sequence). The CDR3 consists of 16 residues. The ends were cut back, 2 bases at V and 1 base at J, with 13 bases in the middle. The CDR3 spells CASSLYSVTGTDTQYF. CDR3 DNA sequence: TGTGCCAGCAGCTTATACTCCGTGACGGGCACAGATACGCAGTATTTT.

CDR3 protein: CASSKAPRDRSNEKLFF. In DNA, the CDR3 is TGTGCCAGCAGCAAAGCGCCTAGGGACAGGTCTAATGAAAAACTGTTTTTT. The rearrangement links TRBV21-1 to TRBJ1-4; the D call in the table, TRBD1, was not verified against the DNA. TRBV21-1 is marked as a pseudogene. This CDR3 has 17 amino acids.